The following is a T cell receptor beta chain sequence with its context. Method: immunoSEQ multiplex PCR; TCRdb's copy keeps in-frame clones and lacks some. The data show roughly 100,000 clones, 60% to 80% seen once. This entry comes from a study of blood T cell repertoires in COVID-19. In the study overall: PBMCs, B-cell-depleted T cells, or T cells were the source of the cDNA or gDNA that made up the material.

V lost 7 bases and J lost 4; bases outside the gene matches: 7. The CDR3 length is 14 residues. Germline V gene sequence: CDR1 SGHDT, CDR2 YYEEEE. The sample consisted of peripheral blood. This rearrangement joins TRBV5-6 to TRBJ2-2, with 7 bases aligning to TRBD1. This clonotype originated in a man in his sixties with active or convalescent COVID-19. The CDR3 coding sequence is TGTGCCAGCGGAAATACAGGGGCCACCGGGGAGCTGTTTTTT. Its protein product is CASGNTGATGELFF.